This TCR beta chain derives from a study of cytomegalovirus exposure and HLA in healthy donors. PCR amplification relied on 60 Vbeta primers (plus 13 Jbeta primers). Assay used: immunoSEQ multiplex PCR; TCRdb lists only in-frame clones, some missing. The sample holds about 190,000 clones, more than 80% seen once. This clone has just one count. This clonotype was obtained from a male donor in good health and CMV-seronegative. Sequencing input: PBMCs.

The chain's CDR3 is CATSRDHGTGWAGYTF. The CDR3 region has the DNA TGTGCCACCAGCAGAGATCACGGGACAGGGTGGGCTGGCTACACCTTC. The genes are TRBV15 and TRBJ1-2, with 9 bases matching TRBD1. The CDR3 extends over 16 amino acids. Germline V gives CDR1 LNHNV, CDR2 YYDKDF (reference sequence). Unmatched junction bases numbered 9, after V lost 0 bases and J lost 7 bases.